These 6 T cell receptor beta chains share one sample of origin, sequenced in a study of blood T cell repertoires in COVID-19. Sequencing was performed with immunoSEQ multiplex PCR; in TCRdb, only in-frame clones are kept and a portion is missing. The table records roughly 300,000 clones, 85% of them present only once. The specimen sequenced was PBMCs or T cells enriched from blood (not recorded which). All receptors derive from a woman aged 45-65 years who had recovered from COVID-19.

The V gene is TRBV7-2, the J gene TRBJ2-7; 11 positions match TRBD2. CDR3 length: 15 residues. J lost 7 bases, V lost 1 base, and 6 bases had no gene match. Germline V gives CDR1 SGHTA, CDR2 FQGNSA. The CDR3 sequence is CASSLEGLAVGEQYF. As DNA, the CDR3 is TGTGCCAGCAGCTTAGAGGGACTAGCGGTGGGGGAGCAGTACTTC.

The chain is built from TRBV29-1 and TRBJ2-1; D is possibly TRBD2 (6 bases). The CDR3 is 14 residues long. The germline CDR1 and CDR2 sequences are SQVTM and ANQGSEA. Trimming took off 5 bases at V and 7 bases at J, with 18 bases between the two ends. The CDR3 coding sequence is TGCAGCGTTACGCCGGGACTCCAAGGGAATGAGCAGTTCTTC. Translated, it gives CSVTPGLQGNEQFF.

The chain couples TRBV19 to TRBJ1-2; 7 nucleotides match TRBD1. Trimming took 6 bases from V and 7 from J; bases not matched to a gene: 11. In germline, CDR1 is LNHDA, CDR2 SQIVND (reference sequence). CDR3 size: 14 residues. Here the CDR3 DNA reads TGTGCCAGTAGATACCGCGACAGGGAAGGTGGCTACACCTTC. As protein: CASRYRDREGGYTF.

The chain uses TRBV7-9 and TRBJ1-2; D unclear. CDR1 and CDR2 (germline): SEHNR, FQNEAQ (reference sequence). There are 12 residues in the CDR3. Trimming removed 1 base at V and 5 bases at J, with 5 bases between. The CDR3 nucleotides read TGTGCCAGCAGCTTAGGCGAGTATGGCTACACCTTC. The encoded protein is CASSLGEYGYTF.

The chain combines TRBV28 with TRBJ1-4; TRBD1 matches at 8 bases. The CDR3 has 14 amino acids. Germline CDR1 MDHEN, CDR2 SYDVKM. Trimming removed 7 bases from V and 7 bases from J; junction bases left unmatched: 8. This CDR3 is CASIQAGGGEKLFF. Here the CDR3 DNA reads TGTGCCAGCATTCAAGCAGGGGGCGGTGAAAAACTGTTTTTT.

The chain couples TRBV7-6 to TRBJ1-2; maybe TRBD1 (6 bases). V was shortened by 4 bases and J by 4 bases, with 19 bases between the two germline ends. There are 16 residues in the CDR3. Germline lookup yields CDR1 SGHVS and CDR2 FNYEAQ. The CDR3 is CASSSDGGARGYGYTF. The CDR3 bases are TGTGCCAGCAGCTCCGACGGGGGGGCGCGTGGCTATGGCTACACCTTC.